The entry that follows covers one TCR beta chain sequence. Sequenced by immunoSEQ multiplex PCR; TCRdb stores in-frame clones only, minus some. The table lists around 150,000 clones, roughly 91% of them singletons. This record belongs to a study of OX40 agonist ivuxolimab in advanced cancers. The sample consisted of CD4+ or CD8+ T cells sorted from blood, taken in a trial of the OX40 agonist ivuxolimab. This clonotype was sampled from an adult with an advanced solid tumor such as melanoma, head and neck, liver or kidney cancer.

The CDR3 DNA reads TGTGCCAGCAGTCAGGGACAGGGATGGAGCAATCAGCCCCAGCATTTT. Translation gives CASSQGQGWSNQPQHF. The J gene is TRBJ1-5, the V gene TRBV27; 9 nucleotides match TRBD1. From germline, CDR1 is MNHEY and CDR2 SMNVEV (reference sequence). The CDR3 spans 16 residues. Trimming took 5 bases from V and 1 from J; bases not matched to a gene: 6.